This TCR beta chain was identified in a study of T cell changes during pregnancy in multiple sclerosis. The CDR3 consists of 15 residues. CDR1 MGHDK and CDR2 SYGVNS come from the germline V gene. The V gene lost 8 bases and the J gene lost 2 bases, with 18 bases spanning the gap. Produced via immunoSEQ multiplex PCR; TCRdb's table is partial and in-frame only. The sample shows 35,000 to 45,000 clones, nearly 90% of them seen only once. The sample here was CD8+ T cells from peripheral blood mononuclear cells, taken in the first trimester of pregnancy. The sequence was obtained from a female donor with multiple sclerosis, enrolled in a pregnancy study. This rearrangement joins TRBV25-1 to TRBJ1-2, with D unresolved. The CDR3 nucleotides are TGTGCCAGCCGGCGGGGTTTTGGGTCCAACTATGGCTACACCTTC. Protein product: CASRRGFGSNYGYTF.